The entry that follows covers one T cell receptor beta chain sequence. What it recognizes is unknown. This CDR3 is built from 13 residues. V gave up 5 bases and J gave up 4 bases, with 11 bases separating them. Germline lookup yields CDR1 SNHLY and CDR2 FYNNEI. These data are taken from a study of beta chain features in type 1 diabetes. Points from the study as a whole: All four CD4+ subsets from Type 1 diabetes patients carried moderately but significantly shorter TCRB CDR3s.

Cells sorted by CD45RO/CCR7/CD25/CD127/CD95/CD27 comprised CD4+ naive, central memory, regulatory and stem cell-like memory cells. Expressed TCRB transcripts were sequenced because the entire RNA isolate underwent reverse transcription. The table came from immunoSEQ multiplex PCR; TCRdb's copy has only in-frame clones and leaves some out. Among around 500,000 clones listed, approximately 10% were seen once. This chain connects TRBV2 to TRBJ1-2; D gene uncertain. This sequence originates from a woman between 18 and 30 years old in good health. The specimen sequenced was naive CD4+ T cells from blood. CDR3 nucleotide sequence: TGTGCCAGCAGTCCTCAGAACCTCTATGGCTACACCTTC. Amino acids: CASSPQNLYGYTF. The whole variable domain, remainder taken from reference TRBV2 and TRBJ1-2, is EPEVTQTPSHQVTQMGQEVILRCVPISNHLYFYWYRQILGQKVEFLVSFYNNEISEKSEIFDDQFSVERPDGSNFTLKIRSTKLEDSAMYFCASSPQNLYGYTFGSGTRLTVV.